This TCR beta chain was retrieved from a study of beta chain features in type 1 diabetes. Of the isolated RNA, all was reverse transcribed, and so the sequenced material was expressed TCRB transcripts. TCRdb's table, derived via immunoSEQ multiplex PCR, lists solely in-frame clones and lacks some. The table includes just over 600,000 clones, around a sixth detected once. This clone was seen only a few times. Antigen specificity is unknown. General study results and limits: Any HLA-type effect on TCRB rearrangement remained unresolved here. A moderate, significant TCRB CDR3 shortening appeared in type 1 diabetes across four CD4+ subsets.

V was shortened by 1 base and J by 1 base, with 15 bases between the two germline ends. This CDR3 spans 17 amino acids. Germline V CDR1 and CDR2: MGHDK, SYGVNS. Sorting of CD4+ naive, central memory, regulatory and stem cell-like memory cells was performed via CD45RO/CCR7/CD25/CD127/CD95/CD27. The purity of all sorted populations exceeded 98%. V usage is TRBV25-1 and J usage is TRBJ2-3; maybe TRBD2 (6 bases). This TCR was recovered from a man aged 18-30 years in good health. Sequences were obtained from naive CD4+ T cells from blood. The CDR3 nucleotides are TGTGCCAGCAGTGAATTGAGGAGGGGTCAGGGCACAGATACGCAGTATTTT. It yields the protein CASSELRRGQGTDTQYF.